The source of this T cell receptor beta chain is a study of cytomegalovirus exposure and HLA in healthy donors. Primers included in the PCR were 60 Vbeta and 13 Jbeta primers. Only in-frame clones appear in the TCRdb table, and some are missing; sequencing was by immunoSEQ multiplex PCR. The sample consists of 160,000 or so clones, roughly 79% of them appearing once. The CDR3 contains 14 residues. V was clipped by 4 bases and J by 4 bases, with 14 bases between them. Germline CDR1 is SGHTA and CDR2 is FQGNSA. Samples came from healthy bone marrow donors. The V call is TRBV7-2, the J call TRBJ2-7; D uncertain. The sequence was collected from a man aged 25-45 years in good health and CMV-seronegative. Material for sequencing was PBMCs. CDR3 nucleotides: TGTGCCAGCAGCTGGCCAGGCACCAGTTACGAGCAGTACTTC. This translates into CASSWPGTSYEQYF.